Shown below are 24 T cell receptor beta chains from a single sample sequenced in a study of cytomegalovirus exposure and HLA in healthy donors. 13 Jbeta primers and 60 Vbeta primers were used for the PCR. Generated by immunoSEQ multiplex PCR, the TCRdb table keeps only in-frame clones and is missing some. The table shows 85,000 to 120,000 clones, with less than 85% occurring only once. The sequenced material came from PBMCs. The source of these receptors is a man between 60 and 75 years old in good health and CMV-seronegative.

This clone was seen a handful of times. This sequence joins TRBV28 and TRBJ1-4; D uncertain. Germline-derived CDR1 and CDR2 are MDHEN and SYDVKM. The CDR3 extends over 16 amino acids. The ends were cut back, 2 bases at V and 5 bases at J, with 15 bases in the middle. The CDR3 coding sequence is TGTGCCAGCAGTTTACCGGGAACGGGATCAAATGAAAAACTGTTTTTT. It encodes CASSLPGTGSNEKLFF.

This rearrangement joins TRBV5-3 to TRBJ2-7; 7 nucleotides align to TRBD1. TRBV5-3 is identified as an open reading frame with a role that is uncertain. The trim removed 0 bases at V and 3 bases at J, leaving 6 bases unmatched. The CDR3 length is 15 residues. CDR3 nucleotides: TGTGCCAGAAGCTTGGGACAGGGTTTAGTCTACGAGCAGTACGTC. Translating it yields CARSLGQGLVYEQYV.

This chain links TRBV5-6 with TRBJ1-5; tentatively, D is TRBD1 (6 bases). Trimming took off 3 bases at V and 2 bases at J, with 12 bases between the two ends. Germline CDR1 reads SGHDT; CDR2 reads YYEEEE. The CDR3 has 15 amino acids. In DNA form, the CDR3 reads TGTGCCAGCAGCTCAGCCCCAGGGGGCAATCAGCCCCAGCATTTT. Encoded protein: CASSSAPGGNQPQHF.

This chain connects TRBV28 to TRBJ1-1; 7 nucleotides line up with TRBD1. CDR1 and CDR2 (germline): MDHEN, SYDVKM. The CDR3 contains 13 residues. With V trimmed by 3 bases and J by 13 bases, 11 bases remained unmatched. CDR3 sequence: CASSFDRADKGFF. The CDR3 DNA reads TGTGCCAGCAGTTTCGACAGGGCTGACAAAGGTTTCTTT.

J is TRBJ2-5 and V is TRBV4-2; 10 bases fit TRBD2. The CDR3 length is 15 residues. The V and J ends lost 0 bases and 3 bases, in that order; junction bases with no gene match: 1. CDR1 LGHNA and CDR2 YNFKEQ come from the germline V gene. CDR3 residues: CASSQDLAGEETQYF. The CDR3, as DNA: TGTGCCAGCAGCCAAGACCTAGCGGGAGAAGAGACCCAGTACTTC.

CDR3 nucleotides: TGTGCCAGCAGTGAACCCGGGGGGAACCCTCGCAATGAGCAGTTCTTC. It encodes CASSEPGGNPRNEQFF. V gene TRBV25-1 combines with J gene TRBJ2-1, with 7 bases lining up with TRBD2. V trimming: 2 bases; J trimming: 6 bases; junction bases outside the gene matches: 10. Germline V CDR1 and CDR2: MGHDK, SYGVNS. The CDR3 loop spans 16 amino acids.

The genes are TRBV28 and TRBJ1-4, with 10 bases aligning to TRBD1. CDR3 length: 15 residues. CDR1 is MDHEN and CDR2 is SYDVKM in the germline V gene. Trimming removed 8 bases from V and 8 bases from J; junction bases left unmatched: 11. The CDR3 nucleotides read TGTGCCAGCTGTTCCCCTCCGGGACAGGGGGAAAAACTGTTTTTT. Its translation is CASCSPPGQGEKLFF. The full variable domain, completed using reference TRBV28 and TRBJ1-4, is DVKVTQSSRYLVKRTGEKVFLECVQDMDHENMFWYRQDPGLGLRLIYFSYDVKMKEKGDIPEGYSVSREKKERFSLILESASTNQTSMYLCASCSPPGQGEKLFFGSGTQLSVL.

This clone has just a few counts. V usage is TRBV4-2 and J usage is TRBJ1-2, with 8 bases lining up with TRBD1. The CDR3 spans 16 residues. Germline V gene sequence: CDR1 LGHNA, CDR2 YNFKEQ. Trimming took 2 bases from V and 4 from J; bases not matched to a gene: 9. The CDR3 DNA sequence: TGTGCCAGCAGCCAATTCTCAGGGGGCCTAGGCTATGGCTACACCTTC. This translates into CASSQFSGGLGYGYTF.

The V call is TRBV5-1, the J call TRBJ2-5, with D possibly matching TRBD1 (6 bases). From germline, CDR1 is SGHRS and CDR2 YFSETQ. This CDR3 has 14 residues. V gave up 7 bases and J gave up 2 bases, with 15 bases separating them. CDR3 protein: CASFLRGHQETQYF. CDR3 DNA sequence: TGCGCCAGCTTCCTAAGGGGACATCAAGAGACCCAGTACTTC.

On this clone itself: An end of the junction differs from the germline gene, which may be a read error. This chain links TRBV5-4 with TRBJ1-2; D possibly corresponds to TRBD1 (6 bases). The germline gives CDR1 SGHNT, CDR2 YYREEE (reference sequence). This CDR3 has 16 residues. CDR3: CASNLGGLDQNYGYTF. CDR3 nucleotides: TGTGCCAGCAACTTGGGGGGCCTAGACCAAAACTATGGCTACACCTTC.

This chain uses TRBV2 with TRBJ1-5; the D gene is possibly TRBD1 (5 bases). Between the trimmed V and J ends, which lost 7 bases and 4 bases, there was a span of 11 bases. Looked up from germline, CDR1 is SNHLY and CDR2 is FYNNEI. CDR3 length: 13 residues. The CDR3 nucleotides are TGTGCCAGCAACCAGGGCCCTAATCAGCCCCAGCATTTT. Translation: CASNQGPNQPQHF. The complete variable domain, with remaining parts taken from reference TRBV2 and TRBJ1-5, reads EPEVTQTPSHQVTQMGQEVILRCVPISNHLYFYWYRQILGQKVEFLVSFYNNEISEKSEIFDDQFSVERPDGSNFTLKIRSTKLEDSAMYFCASNQGPNQPQHFGDGTRLSIL.

V usage is TRBV7-2 and J usage is TRBJ2-1, with 14 bases fitting TRBD2. Germline lookup yields CDR1 SGHTA and CDR2 FQGNSA. Trimming cost V 6 bases and J 7 bases; bases outside gene matches: 2. The CDR3 length is 14 residues. The chain's CDR3 is CASRTSGGANEQFF. CDR3 nucleotide sequence: TGTGCCAGCAGGACTAGCGGGGGGGCAAATGAGCAGTTCTTC.

This clone was picked up a small number of times. The chain is built from TRBV7-3 and TRBJ2-3, with 7 bases identical to TRBD1. CDR1 and CDR2 (germline): SGHTA, FQGTGA. V lost 3 bases, J lost 3 bases, and 3 bases stayed unmatched. CDR3 length equals 14 residues. CDR3 sequence reads: CASSLRGLTDTQYF. CDR3 DNA sequence: TGTGCCAGCAGCTTGAGGGGGCTGACAGATACGCAGTATTTT.

This chain uses TRBV29-1 with TRBJ2-3; D remains ambiguous. Per the germline V gene, CDR1 is SQVTM and CDR2 is ANQGSEA. V shed 6 bases and J shed 0 bases, with 10 bases lying between them. This CDR3 is 13 amino acids long. CDR3 amino acids: CSVERLSTDTQYF. CDR3 nucleotide sequence: TGCAGCGTCGAGAGGCTTAGCACAGATACGCAGTATTTT.

This clone came up a few times. This chain connects TRBV19 to TRBJ1-6; 8 bases fit TRBD1. V lost 5 bases, J lost 4 bases, and 4 bases stayed unmatched. Germline CDR1 reads LNHDA; CDR2 reads SQIVND (reference sequence). The CDR3 loop spans 15 amino acids. For the CDR3, the DNA is TGTGCCAGTAGTCTTGGACAGGGATATAATTCACCCCTCCACTTT. Encoded protein: CASSLGQGYNSPLHF. Supplemented by reference TRBV19 and TRBJ1-6, the full variable domain reads DGGITQSPKYLFRKEGQNVTLSCEQNLNHDAMYWYRQDPGQGLRLIYYSQIVNDFQKGDIAEGYSVSREKKESFPLTVTSAQKNPTAFYLCASSLGQGYNSPLHFGNGTRLTVT.

In DNA, the CDR3 is TGCGCCAGCAGCTTGTTCGGACAGGGGATAGGAGAGCAGTACTTC. Translation gives CASSLFGQGIGEQYF. This chain links TRBV5-1 with TRBJ2-7, with 9 bases matching TRBD1. Trimming at V came to 1 base and at J to 7 bases, leaving 9 bases not matched to a gene. CDR3 length: 15 residues. Germline assignment: CDR1 SGHRS and CDR2 YFSETQ.

V gene TRBV5-1 combines with J gene TRBJ2-7, with 8 bases that match TRBD2. After removal of 4 bases from V and 5 bases from J, the junction contained 14 bases not matched to a gene. Germline-derived CDR1 and CDR2 are SGHRS and YFSETQ. The CDR3 has 16 amino acids. DNA of the CDR3: TGCGCCAGCAGCCGGAGCGGAGAGCGGGGGTTGGACGAGCAGTACTTC. It specifies CASSRSGERGLDEQYF.

The chain is built from TRBV28 and TRBJ1-2; tentatively, D is TRBD1 (6 bases). Between the trimmed V and J ends, which lost 2 bases and 1 base, there was a span of 14 bases. The CDR3 spans 16 residues. CDR1 is MDHEN, CDR2 SYDVKM, per germline. CDR3 nucleotides: TGTGCCAGCAGTTTAGGTGGGGGCGGAATTAACTATGGCTACACCTTC. This encodes CASSLGGGGINYGYTF.

The J gene is TRBJ2-5, the V gene TRBV5-1, with a possible D match to TRBD2 (5 bases). Germline V gene sequence: CDR1 SGHRS, CDR2 YFSETQ. Deletions cut 4 bases from V and 5 bases from J, with 12 bases between. This CDR3 comprises 13 residues. CDR3 amino acids: CASSIGPGETQYF. The CDR3 coding sequence is TGCGCCAGCAGCATCGGGCCGGGGGAGACCCAGTACTTC.

Ten or more counts support this clone. The chain has TRBV7-2 and TRBJ2-1; perhaps TRBD1 as D (6 bases). The CDR3 has 15 amino acids. Germline V lookup: CDR1 SGHTA, CDR2 FQGNSA. Trimming removed 1 base at V and 3 bases at J, with 10 bases between. CDR3 DNA sequence: TGTGCCAGCAGCTTAGGACAGGCGCGCTACAATGAGCAGTTCTTC. Translated, it gives CASSLGQARYNEQFF.

The V and J genes are TRBV2 and TRBJ2-2, with a weak D call TRBD2 (6 bases). With 7 bases removed from V and 4 bases from J, the gap between germline ends came to 13 bases. The CDR3 spans 14 residues. Germline V gives CDR1 SNHLY, CDR2 FYNNEI. For the CDR3, the DNA is TGTGCCAGCAAATCGGACTATCTCACCGGGGAGCTGTTTTTT. This translates into CASKSDYLTGELFF.

The chain employs TRBV25-1 and TRBJ2-5, with D possibly TRBD2 on 6 matching bases. Germline-derived CDR1 and CDR2 are MGHDK and SYGVNS. The CDR3 is 15 amino acids. V was pared by 6 bases and J by 9 bases, with 23 bases between. CDR3 protein: CASSPRDLLGRPQYF. CDR3 nucleotide sequence: TGTGCCAGCAGCCCCCGGGACCTCCTCGGGAGACCCCAGTACTTC. The variable domain in full, with the rest retrieved from reference TRBV25-1 and TRBJ2-5, is EADIYQTPRYLVIGTGKKITLECSQTMGHDKMYWYQQDPGMELHLIHYSYGVNSTEKGDLSSESTVSRIRTEHFPLTLESARPSHTSQYLCASSPRDLLGRPQYFGPGTRLLVL.

The chain carries TRBV10-3 and TRBJ1-2, with D unclear. Germline-derived CDR1 and CDR2 are ENHRY and SYGVKD. The V end was cut by 5 bases, the J end by 7 bases, with 14 bases between. CDR3 size: 13 residues. CDR3 DNA sequence: TGTGCCATCAGTCTCGACGGAGTCTGTGGCTACACCTTC. Amino acid sequence: CAISLDGVCGYTF.

CDR3 sequence: CASSLFVSGANVLTF. The CDR3, as DNA: TGTGCCAGCAGCCTCTTTGTGTCTGGGGCCAACGTCCTGACTTTC. This rearrangement joins TRBV11-2 to TRBJ2-6, with unresolved D. Trimming shortened V by 5 bases and J by 1 base, and 9 bases separated the two germline ends. The CDR3 has 15 residues. Germline V gene sequence: CDR1 SGHAT, CDR2 FQNNGV.